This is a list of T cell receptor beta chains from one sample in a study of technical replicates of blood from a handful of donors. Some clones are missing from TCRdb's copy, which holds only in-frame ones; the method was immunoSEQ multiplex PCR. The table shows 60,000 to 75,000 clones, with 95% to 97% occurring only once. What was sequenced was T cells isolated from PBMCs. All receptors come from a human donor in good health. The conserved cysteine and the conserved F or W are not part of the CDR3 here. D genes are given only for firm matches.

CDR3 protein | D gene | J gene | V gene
ASSNNRQSNEQF | . | TRBJ2-1 | TRBV25-1
ASSELGLAGYNEQF | TRBD2 | TRBJ2-1 | TRBV6-4
ATSTGNTEAF | . | TRBJ1-1 | TRBV6-5
ASSLAPGTDTQY | . | TRBJ2-3 | TRBV7-2
ASNLDRPNQPQH | . | TRBJ1-5 | TRBV28
ASSLARQGEAF | TRBD1 | TRBJ1-1 | TRBV7-2
ASSQVAGGPSLQF | TRBD2 | TRBJ2-1 | TRBV4-3
AISDNGQSKGEYEQY | . | TRBJ2-7 | TRBV10-3
ASWGLNTEAF | . | TRBJ1-1 | TRBV28
ASSLIGTGGTYGYT | TRBD1 | TRBJ1-2 | TRBV28
ASSLDRRGAYEQY | . | TRBJ2-7 | TRBV11-3
ASTRAGGYETQY | TRBD2 | TRBJ2-5 | TRBV9
ASSTAGVYSNQPQH | . | TRBJ1-5 | TRBV28
TSSQDLGDSSYEQY | . | TRBJ2-7 | TRBV1
ASSFTTGYEQY | . | TRBJ2-7 | TRBV7-8
SVRTGLDQPQH | . | TRBJ1-5 | TRBV29-1
ATSRDKPPSPHEQY | . | TRBJ2-7 | TRBV15
ASSYSVGSTEAF | . | TRBJ1-1 | TRBV6-5
ASSTPGGGSYEQY | TRBD2 | TRBJ2-7 | TRBV6-5
ASSIAPSSYEQY | . | TRBJ2-7 | TRBV19
ASSGLTGDPTGELF | TRBD1 | TRBJ2-2 | TRBV5-6
ASTSLTRDLYGYT | . | TRBJ1-2 | TRBV7-3
ASSLGDMNTEAF | . | TRBJ1-1 | TRBV5-1
ASSVQGAVGQPQH | TRBD1 | TRBJ1-5 | TRBV9
ASSGNRDKVGEKLF | . | TRBJ1-4 | TRBV2
ASSVGAGANVLT | . | TRBJ2-6 | TRBV11-3
ASSWTAFQETQY | . | TRBJ2-5 | TRBV11-2
ASSLRGTTLTDTQY | . | TRBJ2-3 | TRBV7-6
ATSDRVDEKLF | TRBD1 | TRBJ1-4 | TRBV6-1
ASSQVWNEAEQY | . | TRBJ2-7 | TRBV14
ASSPSGGQPQH | . | TRBJ1-5 | TRBV11-2
ATSSRGTALSYEQY | TRBD1 | TRBJ2-7 | TRBV15
ASSRQGATEAF | TRBD1 | TRBJ1-1 | TRBV19
ASREYSNQPQH | . | TRBJ1-5 | TRBV27
ASSHGGTEAF | . | TRBJ1-1 | TRBV6-6
AWSRQGGQPQH | TRBD1 | TRBJ1-5 | TRBV30
ASSVGPEGGNGYT | TRBD1 | TRBJ1-2 | TRBV9
ASKGGETQY | TRBD2 | TRBJ2-5 | TRBV28
ASSQEASGLAGETQY | TRBD2 | TRBJ2-5 | TRBV4-3
ASSLVSRRDQPQH | . | TRBJ1-5 | TRBV27
SVEERRASYNEQF | . | TRBJ2-1 | TRBV29-1
ASSVGGAGNTIY | . | TRBJ1-3 | TRBV9
SVGRSSYNEQF | . | TRBJ2-1 | TRBV29-1
ASSQEGLAGQAFGYT | TRBD1 | TRBJ1-2 | TRBV4-3
ASRPYRASTGELF | . | TRBJ2-2 | TRBV6-1
ASSVALAGAQETQY | TRBD2 | TRBJ2-5 | TRBV9
ASSILAGSWEQY | TRBD2 | TRBJ2-7 | TRBV19
ASTTGIETQY | . | TRBJ2-5 | TRBV7-9
ASNLDSSGNTIY | . | TRBJ1-3 | TRBV6-1
ASSDKYGGRGY | . | TRBJ2-4 | TRBV10-1
AGFRGRVNEQF | TRBD2 | TRBJ2-1 | TRBV30